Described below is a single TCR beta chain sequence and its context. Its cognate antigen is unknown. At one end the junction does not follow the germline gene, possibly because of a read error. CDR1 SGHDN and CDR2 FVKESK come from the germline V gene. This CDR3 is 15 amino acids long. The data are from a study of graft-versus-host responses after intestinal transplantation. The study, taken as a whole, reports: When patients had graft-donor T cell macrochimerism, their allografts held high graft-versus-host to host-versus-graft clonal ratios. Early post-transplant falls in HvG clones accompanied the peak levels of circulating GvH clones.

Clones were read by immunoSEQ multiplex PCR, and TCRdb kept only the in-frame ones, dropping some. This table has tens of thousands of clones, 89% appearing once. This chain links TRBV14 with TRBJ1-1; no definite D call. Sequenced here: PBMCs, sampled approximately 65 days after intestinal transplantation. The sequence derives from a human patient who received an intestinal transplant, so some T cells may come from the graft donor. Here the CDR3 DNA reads TGTGCCAGCTGCCAAGCCGGCATCTCGAACACTGAAGCTTTCTTT. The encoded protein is CASCQAGISNTEAFF. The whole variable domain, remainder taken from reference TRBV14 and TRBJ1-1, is EAGVTQFPSHSVIEKGQTVTLRCDPISGHDNLYWYRRVMGKEIKFLLHFVKESKQDESGMPNNRFLAERTGGTYSTLKVQPAELEDSGVYFCASCQAGISNTEAFFGQGTRLTVV.